This T cell receptor (beta chain) was documented in a study of cytomegalovirus exposure and HLA in healthy donors. The study's findings and limits: Usually a TCR sequence was rare, but some public TCRs were found in many donors. TCR beta sequences reportedly predicted the HLA-A and HLA-B alleles of most subjects accurately. In a later analysis, CMV-associated beta chains were mostly HLA-associated, it appeared.

These donors, healthy bone marrow donors, were studied. PCR employed 60 Vbeta and 13 Jbeta primers. Using immunoSEQ multiplex PCR, the repertoire was profiled, and TCRdb retains in-frame clones only, with some absent. Of 180,000 or so clones in the sample, roughly 75% are singletons; the top ten hold about 8%. In its sample, this clone was seen a few times. Antigen unknown. Trimming removed 4 bases from V and 1 base from J; junction bases left unmatched: 14. The CDR3 is 19 residues long. The V gene's germline CDR1 is SGHVS and CDR2 FNYEAQ. The V gene is TRBV7-6, the J gene TRBJ2-2; 8 bases match TRBD1. Sequencing was performed on PBMCs. This clonotype originated in a woman in her thirties or forties in good health and CMV-seropositive. CDR3 sequence reads: CASSSPVRGDRGNTGELFF. The CDR3 DNA follows: TGTGCCAGCAGCTCCCCGGTCCGGGGAGACAGGGGGAACACCGGGGAGCTGTTTTTT.